The rows below give T cell receptor beta chains drawn from one sample of a study of neurological immune-mediated disorders. TCRdb re-analysed the 5' RACE reads in MiXCR, keeping a single row per CDR3 protein. The data show tens of thousands of distinct CDR3 sequences, 14% seen once. Source material: PBMCs. All receptors derive from a woman aged 45 to 65 with HTLV-1-associated myelopathy (HAM/TSP). Both conserved end residues are part of each CDR3. D genes are given only for firm matches. Size values are once, few and many counts, or a class for expanded clones, and some rows have none.

d_gene: .; j_gene: TRBJ1-6; abundance: .; v_gene: TRBV27; CDR3nt: TGTGCCAACAGTTTAAGGCAGGACCGCTATAATTCACCCCTCCACTTT; CDR3aa: CANSLRQDRYNSPLHF
d_gene: TRBD1; j_gene: TRBJ2-1; abundance: many; v_gene: TRBV20-1; CDR3nt: TGCAGTGCTACTCCAACAGGGGAAGGAAGAAAGTTCTTC; CDR3aa: CSATPTGEGRKFF
d_gene: .; j_gene: TRBJ2-2; abundance: few; v_gene: TRBV18; CDR3nt: TGTGCCAGCTCACCACCGATGAGGCCAGGGACCGGGGAGCTGTTTTTT; CDR3aa: CASSPPMRPGTGELFF
d_gene: .; j_gene: TRBJ1-5; abundance: many; v_gene: TRBV6-5; CDR3nt: TGTGCCAGCAGTTACTCGTACAAAGTCAATCAGCCCCAGCATTTT; CDR3aa: CASSYSYKVNQPQHF
d_gene: TRBD2; j_gene: TRBJ2-3; abundance: many; v_gene: TRBV29-1; CDR3nt: TGCAGCGCCGGGACTATCTCTAGCACAGATACGCAGTATTTT; CDR3aa: CSAGTISSTDTQYF
d_gene: TRBD1; j_gene: TRBJ1-2; abundance: many; v_gene: TRBV10-3; CDR3nt: TGTGCCATCAGTGAGTTCCAGGGGGCCGCCCCTTATGGCTACACCTTC; CDR3aa: CAISEFQGAAPYGYTF
d_gene: .; j_gene: TRBJ1-2; abundance: many; v_gene: TRBV7-2; CDR3nt: TGTGCCAGCAGCTTAGGTCTGGGAAGACTTATAAATGGCTACACCTTC; CDR3aa: CASSLGLGRLINGYTF
d_gene: .; j_gene: TRBJ1-3; abundance: many; v_gene: TRBV7-2; CDR3nt: TGTGCCAGCAGCCCAGGGGGAAACACCATATATTTT; CDR3aa: CASSPGGNTIYF
d_gene: TRBD2; j_gene: TRBJ2-7; abundance: many; v_gene: TRBV29-1; CDR3nt: TGCAGCGTTGAAGAAGGAGGCGGGGGTCCCTACGAGCAGTACTTC; CDR3aa: CSVEEGGGGPYEQYF
d_gene: TRBD2; j_gene: TRBJ2-3; abundance: many; v_gene: TRBV7-2; CDR3nt: TGTGCCAGCAGCTATCTCACGGGACTAGCGGGGTCCACAGATACGCAGTATTTT; CDR3aa: CASSYLTGLAGSTDTQYF
d_gene: TRBD2; j_gene: TRBJ2-1; abundance: many; v_gene: TRBV20-1; CDR3nt: TGCAGTGCTCAGTCCGGGACTAGCGGGGGCAATGAGCAGTTCTTC; CDR3aa: CSAQSGTSGGNEQFF
d_gene: .; j_gene: TRBJ2-1; abundance: many; v_gene: TRBV20-1; CDR3nt: TGCAGTGCTAGAGATCTTGGCAGGGGGGGATACAATGAGCAGTTCTTC; CDR3aa: CSARDLGRGGYNEQFF
d_gene: TRBD2; j_gene: TRBJ2-1; abundance: .; v_gene: TRBV29-1; CDR3nt: TGCAGCGTTGTGCGGGGGGGCAATCCCAATGAGCAGTTCTTC; CDR3aa: CSVVRGGNPNEQFF
d_gene: .; j_gene: TRBJ2-1; abundance: many; v_gene: TRBV5-1; CDR3nt: TGCGCCAGCAGCTTGGATGGGTCAGGGCAGTTCTTC; CDR3aa: CASSLDGSGQFF
d_gene: .; j_gene: TRBJ2-3; abundance: many; v_gene: TRBV7-2; CDR3nt: TGTGCCAGCAGCCCGCTCATTTCAAGCACAGATACGCAGTATTTT; CDR3aa: CASSPLISSTDTQYF
d_gene: .; j_gene: TRBJ2-5; abundance: many; v_gene: TRBV7-9; CDR3nt: TGTGCCAGCAGCTTAACACTTTACAGGGCACAAGAGACCCAGTACTTC; CDR3aa: CASSLTLYRAQETQYF
d_gene: .; j_gene: TRBJ2-2; abundance: many; v_gene: TRBV9; CDR3nt: TGTGCCAGCAGCGCTAAGGCGAACGGGGAGCTGTTTTTT; CDR3aa: CASSAKANGELFF
d_gene: .; j_gene: TRBJ2-7; abundance: many; v_gene: TRBV7-9; CDR3nt: TGTGCCAGCAGCTTTATGGCTTTCAAAGGCCTCGTCTACGAGCAGTACTTC; CDR3aa: CASSFMAFKGLVYEQYF
d_gene: .; j_gene: TRBJ2-2; abundance: many; v_gene: TRBV2; CDR3nt: TGTGCCAGCAGTCTACAGGGACTTACGAACACCGGGGAGCTGTTTTTT; CDR3aa: CASSLQGLTNTGELFF
d_gene: .; j_gene: TRBJ1-1; abundance: many; v_gene: TRBV20-1; CDR3nt: TGCAGTGCTCCGGGACGCCAGAACACTGAAGCTTTCTTT; CDR3aa: CSAPGRQNTEAFF
d_gene: .; j_gene: TRBJ1-1; abundance: many; v_gene: TRBV29-1; CDR3nt: TGCAGCGTTGAAGATCTTGAGGGCGCTGAAGCTTTCTTT; CDR3aa: CSVEDLEGAEAFF
d_gene: TRBD1; j_gene: TRBJ1-6; abundance: many; v_gene: TRBV10-3; CDR3nt: TGTGCCACGCGAGGAACAGGGGAACAGGCCTATAATTCACCCCTCCACTTT; CDR3aa: CATRGTGEQAYNSPLHF
d_gene: .; j_gene: TRBJ2-2; abundance: .; v_gene: TRBV5-1; CDR3nt: TGCGCCAGCAGCTTGGTTCCGCGGATAGGAGGCACCGGGGAGCTGTTTTTT; CDR3aa: CASSLVPRIGGTGELFF
d_gene: TRBD1; j_gene: TRBJ1-6; abundance: many; v_gene: TRBV5-1; CDR3nt: TGCGCCAGCAGCCCGGACAGGGGTTTTTCACCCCTCCACTTT; CDR3aa: CASSPDRGFSPLHF
d_gene: .; j_gene: TRBJ1-5; abundance: many; v_gene: TRBV10-3; CDR3nt: TGTGCCATCAGTGAGTCGAAAGCCAGGGGTAGCAATCAGCCCCAGCATTTT; CDR3aa: CAISESKARGSNQPQHF